This TCR beta chain was identified in a study of T-cell reconstitution after alpha-beta-depleted transplantation in children. Germline CDR1 is KGHSH and CDR2 is LQKENI. With 3 bases clipped from V and 9 bases from J, the junction kept 9 bases outside the gene matches. There are 14 residues in the CDR3. Study results and limitations: Reported findings indicate that, about two months after transplant, alpha-beta T cells came from several hundred expanded clones, which were derived from non-depleted graft cells.

This clonotype was picked up a small number of times. The antigen remains undetermined. The TCRbeta library was prepared with unique molecular identifiers. TCRdb re-called the PCR reads with MiXCR, one entry per CDR3 protein. The sample shows approximately 980,000 distinct CDR3 sequences, about 30% of them seen only once. The clonotype originates from a boy younger than two who had a stem cell transplant for SCID, so the T cells may come from the graft donor. This specimen was PBMCs, mostly from graft donor cells, taken 360 days after TCRalphabeta/CD19-depleted stem cell transplant. This chain connects TRBV18 to TRBJ2-7; 9 nucleotides align to TRBD1. The CDR3 loop reads CASSPGQGDNWQYF. DNA for the CDR3: TGTGCCAGCTCACCGGGACAGGGAGATAATTGGCAGTACTTC.